This TCR beta chain was retrieved from a study of response to subunit inactivated influenza vaccine. Study-level findings and limits: Researchers suggested that each seasonal influenza vaccination recruits few new T cells.

Remarks on this clonotype: Antigen unknown.

Between the trimmed V and J ends, which lost 4 bases and 6 bases, there was a span of 15 bases. The CDR3 has 14 amino acids. TCRdb reanalysed the RT-PCR reads using MiXCR and keeps one entry per CDR3 protein. This sample yields around 790,000 distinct CDR3 sequences, of which 21% are seen a single time; 10% to 13% belongs to the top ten. The chain combines TRBV12-3 or TRBV12-4 with TRBJ2-5; D could derive from TRBD1 or TRBD2 (5 bases each). Sequenced material: PBMCs from blood, taken 4 to 6 days after vaccination. The sequence came from a middle-aged man who received an inactivated influenza vaccine. CDR3 DNA: TGTGCCAGCAGTTCCCCCCGGGACGCGAAGACCCAGTACTTC. Translated: CASSSPRDAKTQYF.